This T cell receptor beta chain was profiled in a study of CD8 T cells in Susac syndrome. Study-level results: The authors acknowledged that their TCR sequencing and HLA analysis involved a relatively small number of individuals.

RNA totalling about 0.5 to 1 ug underwent reverse transcription with random hexamers. TCR beta CDR3 was amplified by immunoSEQ covering 54 Vbeta and 13 Jbeta. TCRdb processed the immunoSEQ multiplex PCR reads anew with MiXCR; each CDR3 protein has one entry. In the table there are a few hundred thousand distinct CDR3 sequences, about 95% of which are singletons. In the case of this clonotype: Its antigen is unknown.

Trimming shortened V by 3 bases and J by 11 bases, and 15 bases separated the two germline ends. The CDR3 length is 14 residues. Germline lookup yields CDR1 SGHRS and CDR2 YFSETQ. The sequenced target, TCR beta, came from blood CD8+ and CD4+ T cells. Treatment-naive patients with stable or active relapsing-remitting disease were the multiple sclerosis controls. The sequenced sample was CD4+ T cells from PBMCs. This sequence was found in a human donor with multiple sclerosis. The gene calls are TRBV5-1 and TRBJ1-6; no clear D. The DNA of the CDR3 is TGCGCCAGCAGCTCCGGGATGGGAGGAACACCCCTCCACTTT. Amino acids: CASSSGMGGTPLHF.